Below are 20 T cell receptor beta chains sequenced from a single sample in a study of blood T cell repertoires in COVID-19. Here immunoSEQ multiplex PCR was the method, and the copy in TCRdb shows in-frame clones only, minus some. The sample lists 150,000 to 200,000 clones, around 90% occurring once. Sequencing used peripheral blood. The receptors here all came from a man aged 35 to 55 with acute or convalescent COVID-19.

The chain combines TRBV5-4 with TRBJ1-4, with TRBD1 matching over 8 bases. The J segment lost 5 bases and the V segment lost 0 bases, leaving 3 bases of the junction unmatched. Germline CDR1 reads SGHNT; CDR2 reads YYREEE (reference sequence). The CDR3 length is 15 residues. CDR3 DNA sequence: TGTGCCAGCAGCTTGGGTGACAGGGGAAATGAAAAACTGTTTTTT. This gives the protein CASSLGDRGNEKLFF.

This chain connects TRBV5-1 to TRBJ1-1; D perhaps matches TRBD1 (5 bases). Germline V CDR1 and CDR2: SGHRS, YFSETQ. Trimming left V 4 bases short and J 11 bases short, with 24 bases between. This CDR3 is 15 amino acids long. CDR3 coding DNA: TGCGCCAGCAGCGGCCGGCAGGGCCTCCTGGGAGGGGCTTTCTTT. It codes for CASSGRQGLLGGAFF. Together with reference TRBV5-1 and TRBJ1-1, the CDR3 gives the full variable domain: KAGVTQTPRYLIKTRGQQVTLSCSPISGHRSVSWYQQTPGQGLQFLFEYFSETQRNKGNFPGRFSGRQFSNSRSEMNVSTLELGDSALYLCASSGRQGLLGGAFFGQGTRLTVV.

The V gene is TRBV28, the J gene TRBJ2-3; 8 bases match TRBD1. The CDR3 runs 15 residues. V was clipped by 5 bases and J by 2 bases; unmatched bases: 6. Germline CDR1 MDHEN, CDR2 SYDVKM. CDR3 loop: CASSPATGDTDTQYF. The CDR3 DNA sequence: TGTGCCAGCAGTCCCGCGACAGGGGACACAGATACGCAGTATTTT.

CDR3 nucleotide sequence: TGCGCCAGCAGCTTACGTAGGCCGGGACAGGGGAATTCACCCCTCCACTTT. Amino acids: CASSLRRPGQGNSPLHF. The chain is built from TRBV5-1 and TRBJ1-6; 10 nucleotides agree with TRBD1. In germline, CDR1 is SGHRS, CDR2 YFSETQ. The V segment lost 2 bases and the J segment 7 bases; nucleotides outside the gene matches: 9. CDR3 length equals 17 residues.

This chain links TRBV9 with TRBJ1-1; TRBD1 is a possible D gene (5 bases). The ends were cut back, 6 bases at V and 10 bases at J, with 10 bases in the middle. Germline V gene sequence: CDR1 SGDLS, CDR2 YYNGEE. The CDR3 extends over 10 amino acids. For the CDR3, the DNA is TGTGCCAGCACCGTGGGGGGAGCTTTCTTT. It translates to CASTVGGAFF.

The chain uses TRBV6-5 and TRBJ1-6; 7 nucleotides align to TRBD1. J was trimmed by 6 bases and V by 4 bases; bases with no gene match: 3. The germline gives CDR1 MNHEY, CDR2 SVGAGI. The CDR3 totals 14 residues. The CDR3 reads CASSSGQLNSPLHF. The CDR3 DNA follows: TGTGCCAGCAGTTCGGGACAGCTTAATTCACCCCTCCACTTT.

This clone was counted a single time. The chain is built from TRBV11-3 and TRBJ2-7, with D uncertain. Between the trimmed V and J ends, which lost 2 bases and 5 bases, there was a span of 13 bases. CDR1 is SGHNT and CDR2 is YENEEA in the germline V gene. CDR3 length: 14 residues. The CDR3 protein is CASSLNPSSDEQYF. CDR3 DNA: TGTGCCAGCAGCTTAAACCCAAGCAGCGACGAGCAGTACTTC. Supplemented by reference TRBV11-3 and TRBJ2-7, the full variable domain reads EAGVVQSPRYKIIEKKQPVAFWCNPISGHNTLYWYLQNLGQGPELLIRYENEEAVDDSQLPKDRFSAERLKGVDSTLKIQPAELGDSAVYLCASSLNPSSDEQYFGPGTRLTVT.

CDR3 protein: CASSQGLAGGIETQYF. Here the CDR3 DNA reads TGTGCCAGCAGCCAAGGACTAGCGGGGGGTATAGAGACCCAGTACTTC. The gene calls are TRBV4-2 and TRBJ2-5; TRBD2 matches 13 bases. Germline V lookup: CDR1 LGHNA, CDR2 YNFKEQ. This CDR3 is built from 16 residues. V dropped 1 base and J dropped 4; count of bases not matched to a gene: 3.

The CDR3 region is CASSAGRVYTGELFF. DNA for the CDR3: TGTGCCAGCAGCGCGGGGAGGGTCTACACCGGGGAGCTGTTTTTT. The rearrangement links TRBV7-2 to TRBJ2-2, with 7 bases lining up with TRBD2. V was clipped by 5 bases and J by 3 bases; unmatched bases: 6. CDR1 and CDR2 from the germline V gene are SGHTA and FQGNSA. CDR3 size: 15 residues.

The chain employs TRBV10-3 and TRBJ2-7; TRBD1 aligns across 9 bases. The length of the CDR3 is 15 residues. Germline CDR1 ENHRY, CDR2 SYGVKD. V shed 4 bases, J shed 4 bases, and the junction held 8 bases outside the gene matches. Written as DNA, the CDR3 is TGTGCCATCAGTGCGCCGGGACAGGGTCAATACGAGCAGTACTTC. Translating it yields CAISAPGQGQYEQYF.

The CDR3 sequence: CATSIRGGRASYEQYF. DNA for the CDR3: TGTGCCACCAGCATCCGGGGGGGGCGAGCCTCCTACGAGCAGTACTTC. The chain employs TRBV15 and TRBJ2-7, with 8 positions matching TRBD2. V was pared by 4 bases and J by 0 bases, with 8 bases of the junction left unmatched. CDR3 length: 16 residues. Germline V lookup: CDR1 LNHNV, CDR2 YYDKDF (reference sequence).

The chain is built from TRBV25-1 and TRBJ2-2; D may be TRBD1 (6 bases). The CDR3 is 15 residues long. V gave up 4 bases and J gave up 4 bases, with 13 bases separating them. Looked up from germline, CDR1 is MGHDK and CDR2 is SYGVNS. CDR3 DNA: TGTGCCAGCAGTGGGCAACAGGGATTCACCGGGGAGCTGTTTTTT. Protein sequence: CASSGQQGFTGELFF.

This clone occurred once. In nucleotides, the CDR3 is TGTGCCAGCCGCTCATGGGGGGGTAACAATCAGCCCCAGCATTTT. Translated: CASRSWGGNNQPQHF. The chain recombines TRBV27 with TRBJ1-5, with a tentative D call TRBD1 (5 bases). The CDR3 length is 15 residues. CDR1 is MNHEY and CDR2 is SMNVEV in the germline V gene (reference sequence). Trimming shortened V by 8 bases and J by 3 bases, and 17 bases separated the two germline ends.

The chain combines TRBV7-9 with TRBJ1-5, with 9 positions matching TRBD1. CDR1 and CDR2 from the germline V gene are SEHNR and FQNEAQ (reference sequence). The CDR3 totals 17 residues. V was pared by 5 bases and J by 2 bases, with 10 bases of the junction left unmatched. CDR3 amino acids: CASSIGTGRGRNQPQHF. The CDR3, as DNA: TGTGCCAGCAGCATAGGGACAGGGCGCGGACGCAATCAGCCCCAGCATTTT.

The chain joins TRBV6-5 to TRBJ1-3, with D unclear. This CDR3 spans 15 amino acids. Germline values: CDR1 MNHEY, CDR2 SVGAGI. The ends were cut back, 4 bases at V and 2 bases at J, with 12 bases in the middle. The chain's CDR3 is CASSSRVITGNTIYF. The CDR3 DNA sequence: TGTGCCAGCAGTTCCCGGGTAATAACTGGAAACACCATATATTTT.

This clone was detected once. This rearrangement joins TRBV11-2 to TRBJ2-7; 9 bases are shared with TRBD1. V gave up 5 bases and J gave up 2 bases; unmatched junction bases: 19. The CDR3 runs to 19 residues. The germline V gene encodes CDR1 SGHAT and CDR2 FQNNGV. The CDR3 spells CASSPLGRQGGRGAYEQYF. The CDR3 DNA sequence: TGTGCCAGCAGCCCACTCGGAAGACAGGGGGGTAGAGGAGCCTACGAGCAGTACTTC.

The chain recombines TRBV2 with TRBJ1-6; a possible D gene is TRBD1 (5 bases). CDR3 length: 13 amino acids. Trimming stripped 2 bases from V and 10 bases from J, with 9 bases between. The germline CDR1 and CDR2 sequences are SNHLY and FYNNEI. CDR3 bases: TGTGCCAGCAGTGAACAGGGCGAGTCACCCCTCCACTTT. Translating gives CASSEQGESPLHF.

This sequence joins TRBV4-2 and TRBJ1-2; D unclear. Trimming took 1 base from V and 0 from J, leaving 6 bases between them. The CDR3 is 14 residues long. The germline CDR1 and CDR2 sequences are LGHNA and YNFKEQ. CDR3 protein: CASSQGSANYGYTF. The CDR3 DNA follows: TGTGCCAGCAGCCAAGGGAGCGCTAACTATGGCTACACCTTC.

This chain joins TRBV3-1 (or the pseudogene TRBV3-2) and TRBJ2-4; TRBD2 matches 9 bases. V gave up 0 bases and J gave up 4 bases; unmatched junction bases: 7. Germline values: CDR1 LGHDT, CDR2 YNNKEL (reference sequence). The CDR3 totals 17 residues. The CDR3 protein is CASSQEVRRGGKNIQYF. The CDR3 DNA is TGTGCCAGCAGCCAAGAAGTCCGGCGGGGGGGTAAAAACATTCAGTACTTC.

This chain uses TRBV27 with TRBJ2-1; 12 bases map to TRBD2. This CDR3 contains 17 residues. V trimming: 6 bases; J trimming: 7 bases; junction bases outside the gene matches: 13. Germline V gene sequence: CDR1 MNHEY, CDR2 SMNVEV (reference sequence). Here the CDR3 DNA reads TGTGCCAGCAGATTGACAACCCTAGCGGGGGGGCTTAATGAGCAGTTCTTC. Translating gives CASRLTTLAGGLNEQFF.